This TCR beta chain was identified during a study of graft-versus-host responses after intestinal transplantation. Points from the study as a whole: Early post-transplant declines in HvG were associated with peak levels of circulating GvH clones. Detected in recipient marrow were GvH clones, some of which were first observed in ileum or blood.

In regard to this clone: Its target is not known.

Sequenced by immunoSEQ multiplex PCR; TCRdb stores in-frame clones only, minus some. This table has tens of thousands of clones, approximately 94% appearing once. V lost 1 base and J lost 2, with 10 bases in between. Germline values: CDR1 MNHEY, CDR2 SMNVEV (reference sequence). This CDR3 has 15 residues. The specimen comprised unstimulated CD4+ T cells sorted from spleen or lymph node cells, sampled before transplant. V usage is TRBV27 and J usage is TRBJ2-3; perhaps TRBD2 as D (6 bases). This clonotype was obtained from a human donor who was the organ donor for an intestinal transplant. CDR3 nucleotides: TGTGCCAGCAGTTTATGGGGGGTTCACACAGATACGCAGTATTTT. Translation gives CASSLWGVHTDTQYF.